This TCR beta chain was obtained from a study of cytomegalovirus exposure and HLA in healthy donors (dated by TCRdb to about 2017). Background on the whole study: An earlier analysis of some 550 of the donors reported 276 Gb of sequence data and around 110 million unique TCR beta sequences from about 200 million T cells. Besides the first cohort of around 700 subjects, a separate validation cohort made up of 120 different subjects was used. Typing coverage differed by locus: A, B, C, DRB1 and DQB1 were typed in about 620-630 donors, DQA1 in approximately 520, DPA1 in some 570, and DPB1 in approximately 450. HLA typing included class I and class II loci at four-digit resolution. An earlier analysis of around 580 of the donors used high-throughput TCR beta sequencing to judge whether each TCR beta V gene segment behaved as functional or pseudogenic. The later analysis used no new phenotypic data to find candidate immune exposures, relying instead on TCR beta sequences and their occurrence across donors. Of the roughly 400 genotyped donors, over 65% fell in the genetic ancestry cluster associated with self-reported Caucasian donors. Every repertoire in the discovery cohort had been generated on one and the same sequencing platform. High-throughput TCR immunosequencing, statistical association of individual TCRs with disease status, and machine learning were combined to predict cytomegalovirus infection status. An early release that covered about 600 HLA-typed donors contained approximately 300 gigabases of sequencing data and 85 million to 100 million unique TCR sequences. Across about 380 genotyped donors of the cohort, an average of about 220,000 unique TCR beta nucleotide sequences per donor were sequenced, and about a sixth of those sequences were non-productive. A later analysis re-examined previously published TCR beta repertoires from more than 650 donors and added high-resolution HLA genotyping to investigate patterns of TCR occurrence. Genome-wide SNP genotypes for about 65% of the roughly 670 donors were used in a later genetic analysis, which treated that subset as a discovery cohort. The study used immunosequencing to profile the T cell repertoires of approximately 690 subjects and linked those repertoires to cytomegalovirus serostatus. Alongside the repertoire data, information on donor age, sex, ethnicity and CMV serostatus was compiled. The aim of the study was to test whether cataloging public T cell receptors could identify signatures of past pathogen exposure. Because of strong linkage in the cohort, five DR-DQ haplotypes were treated as single units for association and clustering. The paper's findings and limits, for the study overall: Because the 87-base-pair reads could not distinguish some IMGT-functional V segments, including TRBV6-2 and TRBV6-3, those segments were excluded. The study gave a list of 150 to 200 TCR beta chains associated with cytomegalovirus. An association between a missense DCLRE1C variant and V-gene and J-gene trimming of TCR beta chains was found in a later genetic analysis and replicated in an independent cohort. Because counts were too low, roughly 18 rarely observed V segments, including chromosome 9 orphons, were left out of the earlier analysis of approximately 580 of the donors. A later analysis found that TCR association rates varied across HLA loci, with DRB1 alleles showing the most associated TCRs and HLA-C alleles the fewest. Broadly in line with IMGT annotations, most TCR beta V segments showed up in productive rearrangements about 90% or about 30% of the time in an earlier analysis of 450 to 750 of the donors. According to a later analysis, parvovirus B19, influenza, CMV and Epstein-Barr virus appeared linked to several top co-occurrence clusters. A cluster of highly shared sequence variants was judged likely to be a technical artifact of the sequencing pipeline. A further reported finding was that TCR beta sequences accurately predicted the HLA-A and HLA-B alleles for most subjects in the first cohort. Compared with the 666-donor mean, donors in an Asian-associated ancestry cluster had fewer N-insertions in productive TCRs, according to a later genetic analysis. Because HLA typing was unavailable for some donors at each locus, only the typed subset was used in association tests. In a later analysis, some 18,000 TCR beta sequences were associated with specific HLA alleles at a false discovery rate of 0.05. According to the authors, the approach could potentially be generalized to other disease states and immunological phenotypes. Most TCR sequences were seen in very few donors, while some public TCRs were found in many individuals. According to a later analysis, most CMV-associated TCR beta chains appeared to be HLA-restricted, and the HLA associations seemed to be driven largely by CMV exposure. For the cohort, immune exposure information was limited to CMV serostatus. Roughly uniform sequencing depth across donors was assumed in presence/absence analyses, although this assumption may not hold. The cohort was sequenced for TCR beta chains only, and without alpha or paired-chain data the features that could be detected were limited. The classifier was reported to diagnose cytomegalovirus status with high specificity and sensitivity in both the original cohort and the validation cohort. Strong co-occurrence of HLA alleles, especially DR and DQ, made assigning TCR associations to individual alleles difficult. A later analysis found that HLA-associated TCR beta chains were more clonally expanded and had lower generation probabilities than equally common non-associated chains. Correlated functional status among segregating V segments might be attributable to linkage disequilibrium, but an unknown experimental factor could not be ruled out. Three of the identified cytomegalovirus-associated TCR beta chains were confirmed in vitro to be specific for cytomegalovirus antigens.

From cysteine to phenylalanine, the CDR3 is 17 amino acids long. Just CDR3 DNA is preserved here, 51 bases in frame from base 1. The junction carries 18 bases between V and J, which are trimmed by 0 bases and 9 bases respectively. According to the germline V gene, CDR1 reads MDHEN and CDR2 reads SYDVKM. Concerning this clone: Its recognized antigen is unknown. Base qualities were left out, and no much larger clone turns up one base away. Other DNA sequences within the sample encode an identical CDR3.

Receptors were amplified or captured by the immunoSEQ multiplex PCR assay. For the multiplex PCR, a mixture combining 60 forward primers for TCR Vbeta segments and 13 reverse primers for TCR Jbeta segments was used. The CDR3 region of rearranged TCR beta genes was amplified from genomic DNA with a multiplex PCR assay. On the Illumina HiSeq System, the amplified TCR beta libraries were sequenced as 87-base-pair reads. The authors' pipeline ran thus. A later analysis counted tens of millions of unique TCR beta chains across the 650 to 800 repertoires, and about 10 million of these chains were shared by at least two donors. Raw reads were error-corrected and collapsed into unique sequences with a nearest-neighbor algorithm that merged closely related sequences to remove PCR and sequencing errors. V, D and J gene segments were assigned by aligning CDR3 sequences to IMGT reference sequences. For a sequence to be retained, a match of at least six nucleotides to both a V gene segment and a J gene segment was required. Rearrangements were called productive when the CDR3 lacked stop codons and stayed in frame with V and J; all others were non-productive. CDR3 was defined according to IMGT convention as the region running from the second conserved V-encoded cysteine to the conserved J-encoded phenylalanine. In an earlier analysis of approximately 500 of the donors, sequences lacking an unambiguous match to a single V gene segment were excluded. In an earlier analysis of 587 of the donors, a V segment was called functional when productive rearrangements were above 56.7%, and segregating when the standard deviation between donors exceeded 5%. A statistical classification framework was built to diagnose cytomegalovirus status from the catalog of TCR beta chain sequences. In a later analysis, V and J genes were assigned by comparing TCR nucleotide sequences against IMGT/GENE-DB human TR gene sequences. In a later analysis, CDR3 sequences and most-parsimonious VDJ recombination scenarios were assigned using the TCRdist pipeline. In a later analysis, every TCR beta chain was defined by the combination of its CDR3 amino acid sequence and its V-gene family, and reads without a unique V-gene family were dropped. To address suspected cross-contamination and a sequencing artifact, a later analysis removed several hundred highly shared, low-generation-probability nucleotide sequences. For each public chain, a later analysis derived a clonal expansion index from normalized ranks of inferred template counts within each repertoire. In a later analysis, generation probabilities were computed using a VDJ recombination model fitted to out-of-frame rearrangements, and the results were checked against IGoR. In a later analysis, TCR-TCR, TCR-HLA and TCR-CMV co-occurrence was scored with hypergeometric tests, and a repertoire-size bias correction was applied to TCR pairs. To estimate false discovery rates, a later analysis permuted the HLA or CMV assignments 20 times. A later analysis grouped co-occurring TCRs with DBSCAN, adding TCRdist sequence similarity when clustering within HLA-allele-positive subsets. Repertoires with fewer than 30,000 or more than 120,000 public chains, plus five repertoires with anomalous nucleotide sharing, were excluded from co-occurrence clustering. TCRdb stores this immuneACCESS table with in-frame sequences only. Part of the clones is absent; in the studies checked, under half of the shortfall reflects unresolved V genes, and no reason is known for the rest. The V and J calls and clone size come from that table; D and trimming were worked out from the DNA. Recorded for this sample are 120,000 to 150,000 clones; 73% of them occurred a single time. Clones ranked in the top ten supply 1.3% of the sample.

The cohort was made up of hundreds of healthy bone marrow donors. All cohort members were sampled while nominally healthy, although unrecorded immune exposures were likely present. The donor tested CMV seronegative and was one of the 352 seronegative cohort members. A peripheral blood sample was collected from each donor, and TCR beta sequencing was performed on peripheral blood mononuclear cells. The Qiagen DNeasy Blood Extraction Kit was used to extract genomic DNA from the blood cell samples. The receptor's source is a woman in her thirties or forties in good health and CMV-seronegative. Sequenced sample: PBMCs. The rearrangement joined TRBV28 to TRBJ1-6, and the D gene may be TRBD1, 6 bases matching. The sequenced DNA is TGTGCCAGCAGTTTATGGATGATCGACAGGAGGTTTTCACCCCTCCACTTT. This yields the protein CASSLWMIDRRFSPLHF.